The rows below give T cell receptor beta chains drawn from one sample of a study of blood T cell repertoires in COVID-19. The method was immunoSEQ multiplex PCR; TCRdb's version includes in-frame clones alone and lacks a portion of them. This sample carries tens of thousands of clones, roughly 85% of them seen once, and the ten largest clones take 35% to 40%. Specimen: peripheral blood. Every receptor here comes from a man older than 75 with acute or convalescent COVID-19. CDR3s include the opening cysteine and the closing phenylalanine or tryptophan. The order of the fields is CDR3 protein, CDR3 DNA, clone size, D gene, V gene, J gene. A D gene is named only where the DNA matches it firmly. The size entry is marked missing in some rows and otherwise reads once, few, many or a size class.

CDR3 protein: CATSRALSYEQYF
CDR3 DNA: TGTGCCACCAGCAGAGCCCTCAGCTACGAGCAGTACTTC
clone size: .
D gene: .
V gene: TRBV15
J gene: TRBJ2-7

CDR3 protein: CASVPGGTEAFF
CDR3 DNA: TGTGCCAGCGTTCCGGGGGGCACTGAAGCTTTCTTT
clone size: .
D gene: .
V gene: TRBV6-6
J gene: TRBJ1-1

CDR3 protein: CSVEPPREGAKNIQYF
CDR3 DNA: TGCAGCGTCGAACCCCCCCGGGAGGGAGCCAAAAACATTCAGTACTTC
clone size: .
D gene: TRBD2
V gene: TRBV29-1
J gene: TRBJ2-4

CDR3 protein: CASSLGRDRGVGQYF
CDR3 DNA: TGCGCCAGCAGCTTGGGCCGGGACAGGGGGGTCGGGCAGTACTTC
clone size: .
D gene: TRBD1
V gene: TRBV5-1
J gene: TRBJ2-7

CDR3 protein: CASSLTGRNTEAFF
CDR3 DNA: TGTGCCAGCAGTCTGACAGGGCGGAACACTGAAGCTTTCTTT
clone size: .
D gene: TRBD1
V gene: TRBV28
J gene: TRBJ1-1

CDR3 protein: CASSPGTSGHYEQYF
CDR3 DNA: TGTGCCAGCAGCCCCGGGACTAGCGGGCACTACGAGCAGTACTTC
clone size: .
D gene: TRBD2
V gene: TRBV7-6
J gene: TRBJ2-7

CDR3 protein: CASSPQTGQGYTF
CDR3 DNA: TGTGCCAGCAGCCCTCAGACAGGGCAAGGCTACACCTTC
clone size: .
D gene: TRBD1
V gene: TRBV11-1
J gene: TRBJ1-2

CDR3 protein: CASSPRPGLEPGELFF
CDR3 DNA: TGTGCCAGTAGTCCCCGACCGGGACTAGAGCCCGGGGAGCTGTTTTTT
clone size: once
D gene: TRBD2
V gene: TRBV19
J gene: TRBJ2-2

CDR3 protein: CASSETRQGGPLHF
CDR3 DNA: TGTGCCAGCAGTGAAACCCGACAGGGCGGACCCCTCCACTTT
clone size: .
D gene: TRBD1
V gene: TRBV2
J gene: TRBJ1-6

CDR3 protein: CASSVGQPHTYNSPLHF
CDR3 DNA: TGTGCCAGCAGTGTTGGGCAGCCACATACCTATAATTCACCCCTCCACTTT
clone size: .
D gene: .
V gene: TRBV2
J gene: TRBJ1-6

CDR3 protein: CASVLAASYEQYF
CDR3 DNA: TGTGCCAGCGTCCTAGCGGCCTCCTACGAGCAGTACTTC
clone size: .
D gene: TRBD2
V gene: TRBV28
J gene: TRBJ2-7

CDR3 protein: CATTSGVNTEAFF
CDR3 DNA: TGTGCCACCACTAGCGGGGTGAACACTGAAGCTTTCTTT
clone size: .
D gene: .
V gene: TRBV24-1
J gene: TRBJ1-1

CDR3 protein: CASSPTGISNQPQHF
CDR3 DNA: TGTGCCAGCAGCCCTACAGGGATTAGCAATCAGCCCCAGCATTTT
clone size: .
D gene: .
V gene: TRBV5-5
J gene: TRBJ1-5

CDR3 protein: CASSQILASTDTQYF
CDR3 DNA: TGTGCCAGCAGCCAGATTCTAGCTAGCACAGATACGCAGTATTTT
clone size: .
D gene: .
V gene: TRBV14
J gene: TRBJ2-3

CDR3 protein: CASRWRGQGAVGNTIYF
CDR3 DNA: TGTGCCAGCAGGTGGAGAGGACAGGGGGCAGTTGGAAACACCATATATTTT
clone size: .
D gene: TRBD1
V gene: TRBV11-2
J gene: TRBJ1-3

CDR3 protein: CASSLKRLTYNEQFF
CDR3 DNA: TGTGCCAGCAGCTTAAAGCGTCTCACCTACAATGAGCAGTTCTTC
clone size: .
D gene: .
V gene: TRBV6-5
J gene: TRBJ2-1

CDR3 protein: CASSLGSSGKADTQYF
CDR3 DNA: TGTGCCAGCAGCTTAGGGTCTAGCGGGAAAGCAGATACGCAGTATTTT
clone size: .
D gene: TRBD2
V gene: TRBV7-6
J gene: TRBJ2-3

CDR3 protein: CASSNKSEEDGETQYF
CDR3 DNA: TGTGCCAGCAGCAACAAAAGCGAAGAAGACGGAGAGACCCAGTACTTC
clone size: .
D gene: .
V gene: TRBV21-1
J gene: TRBJ2-5

CDR3 protein: CASSWGLAGYNEQFF
CDR3 DNA: TGTGCCAGCAGCTGGGGACTAGCGGGATACAATGAGCAGTTCTTC
clone size: .
D gene: TRBD2
V gene: TRBV5-4
J gene: TRBJ2-1

CDR3 protein: CASSFGLDRNEQFF
CDR3 DNA: TGCGCCAGCAGCTTCGGACTAGATCGCAATGAGCAGTTCTTC
clone size: .
D gene: TRBD2
V gene: TRBV5-1
J gene: TRBJ2-1